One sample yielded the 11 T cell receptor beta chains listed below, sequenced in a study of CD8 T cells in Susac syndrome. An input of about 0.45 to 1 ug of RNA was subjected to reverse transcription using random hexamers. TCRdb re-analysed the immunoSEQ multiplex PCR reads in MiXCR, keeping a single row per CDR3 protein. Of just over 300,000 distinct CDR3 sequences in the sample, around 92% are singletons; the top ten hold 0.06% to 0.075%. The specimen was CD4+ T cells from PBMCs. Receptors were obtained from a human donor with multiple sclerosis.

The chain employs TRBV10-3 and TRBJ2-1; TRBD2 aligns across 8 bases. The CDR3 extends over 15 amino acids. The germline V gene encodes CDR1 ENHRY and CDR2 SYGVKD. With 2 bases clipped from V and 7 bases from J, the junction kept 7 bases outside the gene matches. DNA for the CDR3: TGTGCCATCAGTGAGAGAGCGGGAGATATAAATGAGCAGTTCTTC. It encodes CAISERAGDINEQFF.

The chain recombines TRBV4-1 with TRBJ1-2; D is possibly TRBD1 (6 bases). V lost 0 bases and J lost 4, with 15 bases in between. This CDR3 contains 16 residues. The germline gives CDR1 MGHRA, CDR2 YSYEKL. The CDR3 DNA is TGCGCCAGCAGCCAAGAAGGGTGGGGCAGGGGCTATGGCTACACCTTC. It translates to CASSQEGWGRGYGYTF.

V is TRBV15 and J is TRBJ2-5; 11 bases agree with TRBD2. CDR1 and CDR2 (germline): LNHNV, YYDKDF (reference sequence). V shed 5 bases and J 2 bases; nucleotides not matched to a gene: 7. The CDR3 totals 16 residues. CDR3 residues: CATSLLLAGAQETQYF. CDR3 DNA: TGTGCCACCAGCTTGCTACTAGCGGGAGCACAAGAGACCCAGTACTTC. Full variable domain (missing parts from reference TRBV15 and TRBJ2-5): DAMVIQNPRYQVTQFGKPVTLSCSQTLNHNVMYWYQQKSSQAPKLLFHYYDKDFNNEADTPDNFQSRRPNTSFCFLDIRSPGLGDTAMYLCATSLLLAGAQETQYFGPGTRLLVL.

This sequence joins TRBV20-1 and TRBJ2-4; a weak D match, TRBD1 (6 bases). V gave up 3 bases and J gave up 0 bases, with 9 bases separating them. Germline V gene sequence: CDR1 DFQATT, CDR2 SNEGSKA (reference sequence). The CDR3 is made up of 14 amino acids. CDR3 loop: CSASGQLAKNIQYF. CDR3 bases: TGCAGTGCTAGCGGACAGCTAGCCAAAAACATTCAGTACTTC.

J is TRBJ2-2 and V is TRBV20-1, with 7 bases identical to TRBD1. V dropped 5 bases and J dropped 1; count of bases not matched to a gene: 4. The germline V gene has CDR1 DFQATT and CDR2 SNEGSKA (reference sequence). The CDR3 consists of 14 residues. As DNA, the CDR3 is TGCAGTGCTCGCGACAGGGTGAACACCGGGGAGCTGTTTTTT. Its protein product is CSARDRVNTGELFF.

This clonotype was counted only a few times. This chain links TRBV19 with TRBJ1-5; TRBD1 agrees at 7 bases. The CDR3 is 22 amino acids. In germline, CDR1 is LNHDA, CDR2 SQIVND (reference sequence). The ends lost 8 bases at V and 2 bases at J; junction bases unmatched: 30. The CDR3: CASPTGVARGRQGRQGNQPQHF. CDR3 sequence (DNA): TGTGCCAGTCCTACAGGGGTCGCGAGGGGGCGGCAAGGCCGGCAAGGCAATCAGCCCCAGCATTTT. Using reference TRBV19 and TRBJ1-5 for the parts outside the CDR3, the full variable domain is DGGITQSPKYLFRKEGQNVTLSCEQNLNHDAMYWYRQDPGQGLRLIYYSQIVNDFQKGDIAEGYSVSREKKESFPLTVTSAQKNPTAFYLCASPTGVARGRQGRQGNQPQHFGDGTRLSIL.

CDR3 coding DNA: TGTGCCAGCTCACAAACTAACCAACCCAGGGGGAGCAATCAGCCCCAGCATTTT. This codes for CASSQTNQPRGSNQPQHF. This rearrangement joins TRBV18 to TRBJ1-5; 7 nucleotides align to TRBD1. Losses at the gene ends were 4 bases for V and 1 base for J; bases not matched to a gene: 13. CDR1 is KGHSH, CDR2 LQKENI, per germline. CDR3 size: 18 residues.

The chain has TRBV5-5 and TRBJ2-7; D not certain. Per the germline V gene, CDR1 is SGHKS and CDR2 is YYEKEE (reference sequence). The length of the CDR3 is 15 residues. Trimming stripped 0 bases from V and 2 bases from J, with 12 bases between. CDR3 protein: CASSLGIIGAYEQYF. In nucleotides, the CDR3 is TGTGCCAGCAGCTTGGGGATTATAGGCGCCTACGAGCAGTACTTC. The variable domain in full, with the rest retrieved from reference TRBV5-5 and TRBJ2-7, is DAGVTQSPTHLIKTRGQQVTLRCSPISGHKSVSWYQQVLGQGPQFIFQYYEKEERGRGNFPDRFSARQFPNYSSELNVNALLLGDSALYLCASSLGIIGAYEQYFGPGTRLTVT.

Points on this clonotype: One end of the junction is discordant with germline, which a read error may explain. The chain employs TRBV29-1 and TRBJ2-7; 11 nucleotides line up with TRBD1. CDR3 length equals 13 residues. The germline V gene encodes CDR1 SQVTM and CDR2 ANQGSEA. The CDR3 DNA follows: TGCAGCGTGGGGACAGGGGGAACCTACGAGCGGTACTTC. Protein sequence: CSVGTGGTYERYF.

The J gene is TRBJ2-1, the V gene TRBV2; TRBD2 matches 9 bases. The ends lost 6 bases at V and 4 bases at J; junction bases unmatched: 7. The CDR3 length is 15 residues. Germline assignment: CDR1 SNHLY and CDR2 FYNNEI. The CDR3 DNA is TGTGCCAGCAGGGACGGACTAGCGAATTACAATGAGCAGTTCTTC. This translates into CASRDGLANYNEQFF.

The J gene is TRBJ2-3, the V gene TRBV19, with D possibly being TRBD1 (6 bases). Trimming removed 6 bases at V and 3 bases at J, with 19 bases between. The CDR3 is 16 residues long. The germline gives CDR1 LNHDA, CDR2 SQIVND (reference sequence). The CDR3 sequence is CASRNTPRGGTDTQYF. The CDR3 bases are TGTGCCAGTAGAAACACGCCTAGAGGGGGAACAGATACGCAGTATTTT.